Each of the 14 T cell receptor beta chains below was sequenced from the same sample in a study of cytomegalovirus exposure and HLA in healthy donors. The PCR used 60 Vbeta and 13 Jbeta primers. This table comes from immunoSEQ multiplex PCR, and its TCRdb copy is limited to in-frame clones, with some not included. Of about 130,000 clones in the sample, about three quarters are singletons; the top ten hold about 3.1%. Material: PBMCs. These receptors all stem from a human donor in good health.

This clone was observed a few times. The V gene is TRBV5-1, the J gene TRBJ2-1; 11 bases agree with TRBD1. The CDR3 loop spans 14 amino acids. In germline, CDR1 is SGHRS, CDR2 YFSETQ. V shed 6 bases and J 8 bases; nucleotides not matched to a gene: 7. Here the CDR3 DNA reads TGCGCCAGCACCGGGACAGGGGGGATCCATGAGCAGTTCTTC. Encoded protein: CASTGTGGIHEQFF.

The J gene is TRBJ1-2, the V gene TRBV10-3, with a possible D match to TRBD1 (5 bases). Per germline, CDR1 ENHRY and CDR2 SYGVKD. Between the trimmed V and J ends, which lost 7 bases and 5 bases, there was a span of 11 bases. This CDR3 region has 12 residues. CDR3 loop: CAIKGEGYGYTF. The CDR3 bases are TGTGCCATCAAAGGGGAGGGGTATGGCTACACCTTC.

The V gene is TRBV19, the J gene TRBJ2-1; TRBD2 aligns across 10 bases. This CDR3 contains 17 residues. CDR1 is LNHDA and CDR2 is SQIVND in the germline V gene (reference sequence). Trimming at V came to 0 bases and at J to 8 bases, leaving 10 bases not matched to a gene. Here the CDR3 DNA reads TGTGCCAGTAGTATAGATGGAGCGGGAGGGCCACTGGATGAGCAGTTCTTC. Amino acid sequence: CASSIDGAGGPLDEQFF.

The rearrangement links TRBV4-3 to TRBJ2-7; TRBD1 aligns across 7 bases. Germline V gene lookup returns CDR1 LGHNA and CDR2 YSLEER. CDR3 length: 14 residues. The V and J ends lost 4 bases and 1 base, in that order; junction bases with no gene match: 4. The CDR3 DNA is TGCGCCAGCAGCCGCTACAGGGGATCCTACGAGCAGTACTTC. Encoded protein: CASSRYRGSYEQYF.

The chain recombines TRBV7-2 with TRBJ2-7; 8 bases map to TRBD1. The CDR3 runs to 16 residues. CDR1 and CDR2 (germline): SGHTA, FQGNSA. V trimming: 2 bases; J trimming: 3 bases; junction bases outside the gene matches: 9. Here the CDR3 DNA reads TGTGCCAGCAGCTTAAGGCTGTCAGGGGGCCGCTACGAGCAGTACTTC. Translated, it gives CASSLRLSGGRYEQYF.

V usage is TRBV7-2 and J usage is TRBJ2-1, with D tentatively TRBD1 (6 bases). This CDR3 has 16 residues. The germline V and J ends were trimmed by 2 bases and 6 bases, with 17 bases remaining between them. The germline CDR1 and CDR2 sequences are SGHTA and FQGNSA. The CDR3 here is CASSLRVREGVNEQFF. CDR3 sequence (DNA): TGTGCCAGCAGCTTAAGGGTTCGCGAGGGGGTCAATGAGCAGTTCTTC.

V is TRBV7-6 and J is TRBJ1-1; D uncertain. Between the trimmed V and J ends, which lost 5 bases and 0 bases, there was a span of 10 bases. The CDR3 is 14 amino acids. Per germline, CDR1 SGHVS and CDR2 FNYEAQ. Here the CDR3 DNA reads TGTGCCAGCAGCCCAGAAGTTATGAACACTGAAGCTTTCTTT. Its protein is CASSPEVMNTEAFF. The whole variable domain, remainder taken from reference TRBV7-6 and TRBJ1-1, is GAGVSQSPRYKVTKRGQDVALRCDPISGHVSLYWYRQALGQGPEFLTYFNYEAQQDKSGLPNDRFSAERPEGSISTLTIQRTEQRDSAMYRCASSPEVMNTEAFFGQGTRLTVV.

Concerning this clone itself: One junction end disagrees with the germline gene, perhaps due to a read error. The chain combines TRBV7-9 with TRBJ2-5, with 10 bases lining up with TRBD1. Looked up from germline, CDR1 is SEHNR and CDR2 is FQNEAQ (reference sequence). The CDR3 loop spans 11 amino acids. This CDR3 reads CSSSWDRGEYF. The CDR3 DNA reads as TGTTCCAGCAGCTGGGACAGGGGAGAGTACTTC.

The V call is TRBV4-2, the J call TRBJ2-4; D not certain. V lost 0 bases, J lost 9 bases, and 12 bases lay in between. Germline V CDR1 and CDR2: LGHNA, YNFKEQ. The length of the CDR3 is 14 residues. CDR3 in amino acids: CASSQETASGIQYF. CDR3 nucleotides: TGTGCCAGCAGCCAAGAGACGGCGTCGGGCATTCAGTACTTC.

This chain links TRBV6-5 with TRBJ1-2; D might be TRBD1 (6 bases). The V gene lost 4 bases and the J gene lost 6 bases, with 21 bases spanning the gap. The CDR3 contains 16 residues. From germline, CDR1 is MNHEY and CDR2 SVGAGI. The CDR3 region is CASSSHRAGDADGYTF. The CDR3 nucleotides read TGTGCCAGCAGTTCACACCGGGCAGGGGACGCGGATGGCTACACCTTC.

The chain recombines TRBV7-3 with TRBJ2-3, with D possibly matching TRBD1 (6 bases). Germline CDR1 SGHTA, CDR2 FQGTGA. The germline V and J ends were trimmed by 5 bases and 13 bases, with 19 bases remaining between them. The CDR3 runs 13 residues. The CDR3 protein is CASSQPDRPPEYF. In nucleotides, the CDR3 is TGTGCCAGCAGCCAACCTGACAGGCCGCCAGAGTATTTT.

The V gene is TRBV7-9, the J gene TRBJ1-5; no clear D. V was clipped by 6 bases and J by 6 bases, with 15 bases between them. The CDR3 runs 14 residues. CDR1 and CDR2 from the germline V gene are SEHNR and FQNEAQ (reference sequence). CDR3 loop: CASSSWGEGQPQHF. Here the CDR3 DNA reads TGTGCCAGCAGTTCTTGGGGTGAGGGTCAGCCCCAGCATTTT.

This chain's CDR3 is CSVVRQGIHEQYF. CDR3 DNA: TGCAGCGTCGTAAGACAGGGTATCCACGAGCAGTACTTC. The chain carries TRBV29-1 and TRBJ2-7; 7 bases align to TRBD1. V shed 6 bases, J shed 5 bases, and the junction held 10 bases outside the gene matches. The CDR3 spans 13 residues. CDR1 is SQVTM, CDR2 ANQGSEA, per germline.

The rearrangement uses TRBV29-1 and TRBJ2-7; no firm D call. V was pared by 8 bases and J by 0 bases, with 11 bases between. Germline loops: CDR1 SQVTM, CDR2 ANQGSEA. This CDR3 has 12 residues. Here the CDR3 reads CSFRRGSYEQYF. The CDR3 DNA follows: TGCAGCTTTAGGAGAGGCTCCTACGAGCAGTACTTC.